This T cell receptor (beta chain) was captured by sequencing in a study of blood T cell repertoires in COVID-19. As for the study in general: Samples came from the United States, Italy and Spain, spanning acute and convalescent COVID-19.

Original analysis: It was from reference gene primer amplification that nucleated cell counts were estimated. Repertoires were generated with immunoSEQ multiplex PCR, while TCRdb's copy carries only in-frame clones and drops some. V and J calls and clone size are those listed in that table; D and trimming were worked out from the DNA. This sample carries approximately 99,000 clones, 70% to 90% of them seen once, and the ten largest clones take 15% to 20%. The material sequenced was peripheral blood. The TCR comes from a human donor in a cohort sampled during active COVID-19.

The CDR3 is CASSLWGTGNEQYF. DNA of the CDR3: TGCGCCAGCAGTTTATGGGGGACAGGGAACGAGCAGTACTTC. The gene calls are TRBV5-1 and TRBJ2-7; 9 bases map to TRBD1. Germline V lookup: CDR1 SGHRS, CDR2 YFSETQ. Trimming took 5 bases from V and 5 from J; bases not matched to a gene: 8. This CDR3 has 14 amino acids.